This T cell receptor (beta chain) was identified in a study of beta chain features in type 1 diabetes (dated 2018 in TCRdb). About the investigation overall: Mean age, gender distribution, total cell number and subset yield were not different between patients and healthy donors. Across all samples, fewer than 110,000,000 sorted cells were examined, and cell number per subset correlated strongly with RNA yield. In the study, recently diagnosed type 1 diabetes patients and matched healthy donors were compared on the TCRB repertoires of their sorted circulating CD4+ T cell subsets. Regulatory and stem cell-like memory subsets were isolated from only 8 patients and roughly 8 healthy donors, whereas naive and central memory subsets came from all 30 or so donors. Broad study findings and their caveats: Patients with type 1 diabetes made fewer insertions and deleted more nucleotides at VDJ recombination sites, implying thymic rearrangement abnormalities. Naive, central memory and regulatory TCRB repertoires appeared more similar among patients than among healthy donors. Because small numbers of individuals were included in the HLA sub-analyses, any influence of HLA type on TCRB rearrangement was left unresolved. Type 1 diabetes patients showed a moderate but significant shortening of TCRB CDR3 length in all four CD4+ subsets. Because cDNA rather than genomic DNA was sequenced, highly expressing activated cells could have been over-represented, although no difference in activation and CD3 levels was found between groups. PCR may preferentially amplify shorter templates, but because patient and control samples were amplified and corrected together, any resulting skew would affect both groups equally.

Each donor gave one peripheral blood draw, around 100 mL on average, collected into heparinised tubes. Naive, central memory, regulatory and stem cell-like memory CD4+ T cells were sorted on a BD FACSAria II using a panel including CD45RO, CCR7, CD25, CD127, CD95 and CD27. All sorted populations exceeded 98% purity. Right away, PBMCs were isolated by Lymphoprep density gradient centrifugation and were stained directly, with no culture step. Samples were stained and sorted in pairs, with one healthy donor and one patient per experiment, so that batch effects were minimized. This clone was detected a few times. This receptor's antigen is unknown. No qualities accompany the bases; no much larger clone lies one base away. Inclusive of the bounding cysteine and phenylalanine, the CDR3 is 15 residues long. The entry retains the CDR3 DNA only, 45 bases that are in frame from base 1. Here V drops 2 bases and J drops 6 bases, and the junction holds 5 bases not matched to any gene. Looking up the germline V gene yields CDR1 ENHRY and CDR2 SYGVKD.

All of the isolated RNA was reverse transcribed with the High Capacity cDNA Reverse Transcription Kit, so expressed TCRB transcripts were sequenced. Naive, central memory and regulatory T cell samples underwent deep immunoSEQ sequencing, averaging roughly 3.4 million total reads per sample. Sorted cells were lysed in RLT buffer and RNA was extracted with DNase-treated RNeasy Micro or Mini kits, depending on cell number. Each cell subset was processed separately to prevent cross-contamination, with patient and healthy donor samples processed together. Using the immunoSEQ multiplex PCR, TCRB sequences were amplified from cDNA into 87-bp fragments spanning the CDR3 region. The amplicons were sequenced using the Illumina HiSeq platform. Regarding the original processing steps: Synthetic template baselines were used to correct PCR bias computationally, reads within Hamming distance 2 were collapsed together, and singletons that could not be merged were discarded. Reads were aligned against IMGT so that V, D and J genes, CDR3 length and insertions or deletions at six rearrangement sites could be assigned. Within each subset, clonotype counts were normalized to sorted cell number, after which true diversity and Gini coefficients were computed with the tcR R package. The overlap coefficient, calculated on TCRB nucleotide sequences, was used to measure repertoire sharing. As a proxy for the pre-selection repertoire, out-of-frame TCRB sequences from naive cells were analyzed. TCRdb provides this immuneACCESS table in a form limited to in-frame rearrangements. Some clones are lacking; in checked studies, under half of them reflect an unresolved V gene, and why the rest are absent is not known. D and trimming come from the DNA, and the V and J calls and clone size come from that table. The sample table records around 450,000 clones; more than 9.5% of these occur just once. The ten largest clones add up to about 0.042% of the sample.

The sequenced sample was naive CD4+ T cells from blood. Interpreted using the paper, the cell subset or site label stands for: true naive CD4+ T cells. This sequence originates from a woman under 30 in good health. The chain uses TRBV10-3 and TRBJ2-1; 9 middle bases align to TRBD2. CDR3 sequence: CAISEEAGGPNEQFF. The DNA sequence is TGTGCCATCAGTGAGGAGGCGGGAGGGCCCAATGAGCAGTTCTTC.